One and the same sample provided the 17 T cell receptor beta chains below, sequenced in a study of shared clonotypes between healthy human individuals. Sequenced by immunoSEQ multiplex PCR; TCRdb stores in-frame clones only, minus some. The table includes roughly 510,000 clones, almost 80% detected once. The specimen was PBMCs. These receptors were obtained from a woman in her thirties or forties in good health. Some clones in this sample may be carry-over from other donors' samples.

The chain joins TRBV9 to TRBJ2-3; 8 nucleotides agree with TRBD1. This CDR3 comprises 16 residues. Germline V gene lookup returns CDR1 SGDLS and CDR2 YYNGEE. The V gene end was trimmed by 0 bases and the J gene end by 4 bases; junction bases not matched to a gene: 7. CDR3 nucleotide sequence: TGTGCCAGCAGCGTAGCTACAGGGGGAAGCCCAGATACGCAGTATTTT. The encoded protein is CASSVATGGSPDTQYF.

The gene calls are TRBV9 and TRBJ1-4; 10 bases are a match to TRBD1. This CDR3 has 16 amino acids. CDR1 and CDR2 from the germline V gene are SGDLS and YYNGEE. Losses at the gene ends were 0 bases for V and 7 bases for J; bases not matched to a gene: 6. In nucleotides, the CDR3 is TGTGCCAGCAGCGTAGCTTCGACAGGGGGCGTTGAAAAACTGTTTTTT. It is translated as CASSVASTGGVEKLFF.

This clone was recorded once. DNA of the CDR3: TGTGCCAGCAGTTACGACAGGGCCTACGAGCAGTACTTC. This codes for CASSYDRAYEQYF. The J gene is TRBJ2-7, the V gene TRBV5-4; TRBD1 agrees at 7 bases. Per the germline V gene, CDR1 is SGHNT and CDR2 is YYREEE (reference sequence). Trimming cost V 5 bases and J 2 bases; bases outside gene matches: 4. The CDR3 covers 13 residues.

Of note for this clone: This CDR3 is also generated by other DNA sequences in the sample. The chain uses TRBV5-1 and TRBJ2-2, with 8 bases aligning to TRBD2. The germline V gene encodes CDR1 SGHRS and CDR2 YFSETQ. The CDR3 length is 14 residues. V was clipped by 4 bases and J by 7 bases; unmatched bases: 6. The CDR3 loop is CASSPGLAGGELFF. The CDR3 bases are TGCGCCAGCAGCCCAGGACTAGCCGGCGGGGAGCTGTTTTTT.

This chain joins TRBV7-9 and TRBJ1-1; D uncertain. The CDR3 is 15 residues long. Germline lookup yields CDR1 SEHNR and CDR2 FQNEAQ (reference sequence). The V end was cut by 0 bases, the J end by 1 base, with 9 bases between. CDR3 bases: TGTGCCAGCAGCTTAGCCCTCGGAGAGAACACTGAAGCTTTCTTT. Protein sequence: CASSLALGENTEAFF.

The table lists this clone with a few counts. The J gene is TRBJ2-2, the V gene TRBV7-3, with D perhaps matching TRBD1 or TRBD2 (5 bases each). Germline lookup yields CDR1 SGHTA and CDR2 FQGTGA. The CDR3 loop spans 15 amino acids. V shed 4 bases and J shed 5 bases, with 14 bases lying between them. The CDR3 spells CASSSSGSWTGELFF. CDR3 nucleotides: TGTGCCAGCAGCTCGTCAGGGAGTTGGACCGGGGAGCTGTTTTTT.

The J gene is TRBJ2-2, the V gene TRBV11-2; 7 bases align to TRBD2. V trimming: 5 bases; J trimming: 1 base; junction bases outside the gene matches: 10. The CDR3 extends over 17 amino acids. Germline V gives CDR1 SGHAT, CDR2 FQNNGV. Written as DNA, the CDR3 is TGTGCCAGCAGCCAGGACCCGGGGGGAAAGAACACCGGGGAGCTGTTTTTT. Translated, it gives CASSQDPGGKNTGELFF.

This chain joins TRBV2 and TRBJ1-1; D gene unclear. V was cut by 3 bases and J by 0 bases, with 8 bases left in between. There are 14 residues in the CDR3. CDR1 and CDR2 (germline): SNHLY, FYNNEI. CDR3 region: CASSESNLNTEAFF. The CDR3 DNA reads TGTGCCAGCAGTGAGTCAAACTTGAACACTGAAGCTTTCTTT.

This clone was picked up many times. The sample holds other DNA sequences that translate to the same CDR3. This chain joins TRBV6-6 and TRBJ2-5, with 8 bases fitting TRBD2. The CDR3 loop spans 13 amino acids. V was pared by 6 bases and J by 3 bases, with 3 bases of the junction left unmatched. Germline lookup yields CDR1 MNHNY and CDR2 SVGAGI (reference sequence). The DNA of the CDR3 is TGTGCCAGCAGAAAAGCGGGAGAAGAGACCCAGTACTTC. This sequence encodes CASRKAGEETQYF.

This CDR3 is CASRTGHEQYF. The CDR3 coding sequence is TGTGCCAGCAGGACTGGGCACGAGCAGTACTTC. This rearrangement joins TRBV10-3 to TRBJ2-7; possible D gene TRBD2, 5 bases. This CDR3 comprises 11 residues. The germline V and J ends were trimmed by 10 bases and 5 bases, with 12 bases remaining between them. Germline CDR1 and CDR2: ENHRY and SYGVKD.

The CDR3 here is CASQDSYEQYF. In DNA form, the CDR3 reads TGTGCCAGCCAAGACTCCTACGAGCAGTACTTC. This chain links TRBV6-5 with TRBJ2-7; D uncertain. V was pared by 8 bases and J by 0 bases, with 5 bases between. The CDR3 is 11 amino acids. Germline V CDR1 and CDR2: MNHEY, SVGAGI.

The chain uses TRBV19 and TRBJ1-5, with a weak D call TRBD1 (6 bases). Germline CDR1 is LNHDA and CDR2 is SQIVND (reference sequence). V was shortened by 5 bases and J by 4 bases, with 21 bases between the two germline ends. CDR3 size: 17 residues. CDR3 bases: TGTGCCAGTAGTCTCCGGACAGCCAACGGTGGGAATCAGCCCCAGCATTTT. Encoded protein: CASSLRTANGGNQPQHF.

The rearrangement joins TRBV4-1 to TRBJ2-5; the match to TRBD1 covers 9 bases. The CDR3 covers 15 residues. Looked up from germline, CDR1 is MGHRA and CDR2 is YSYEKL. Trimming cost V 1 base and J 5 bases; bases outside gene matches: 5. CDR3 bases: TGCGCCAGCAGCCAAGGGACAGGGGCTGGCGAGACCCAGTACTTC. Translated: CASSQGTGAGETQYF.

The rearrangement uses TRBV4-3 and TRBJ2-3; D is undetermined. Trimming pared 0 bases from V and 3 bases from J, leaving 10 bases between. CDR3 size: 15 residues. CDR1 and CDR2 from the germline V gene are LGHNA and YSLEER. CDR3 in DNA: TGCGCCAGCAGCCAAGACAATTTTAAGACAGATACGCAGTATTTT. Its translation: CASSQDNFKTDTQYF.

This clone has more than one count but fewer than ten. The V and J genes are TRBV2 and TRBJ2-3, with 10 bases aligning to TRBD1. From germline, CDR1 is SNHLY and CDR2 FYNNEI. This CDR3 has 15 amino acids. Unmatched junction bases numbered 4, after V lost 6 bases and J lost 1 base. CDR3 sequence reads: CASRSGTGGTDTQYF. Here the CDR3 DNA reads TGTGCCAGCAGATCCGGGACAGGGGGCACAGATACGCAGTATTTT. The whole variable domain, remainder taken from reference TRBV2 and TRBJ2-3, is EPEVTQTPSHQVTQMGQEVILRCVPISNHLYFYWYRQILGQKVEFLVSFYNNEISEKSEIFDDQFSVERPDGSNFTLKIRSTKLEDSAMYFCASRSGTGGTDTQYFGPGTRLTVL.

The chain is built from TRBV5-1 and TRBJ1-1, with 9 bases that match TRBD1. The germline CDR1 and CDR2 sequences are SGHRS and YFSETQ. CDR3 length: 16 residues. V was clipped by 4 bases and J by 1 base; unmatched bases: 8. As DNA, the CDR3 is TGCGCCAGCAGCAGCTACACGGGACAGGGGAACACTGAAGCTTTCTTT. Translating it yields CASSSYTGQGNTEAFF.

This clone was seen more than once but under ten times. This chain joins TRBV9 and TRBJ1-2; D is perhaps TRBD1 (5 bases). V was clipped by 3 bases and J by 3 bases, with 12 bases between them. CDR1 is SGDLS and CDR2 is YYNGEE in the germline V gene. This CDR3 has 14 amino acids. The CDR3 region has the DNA TGTGCCAGCAGCGCCCGATCGGGGCACTATGGCTACACCTTC. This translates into CASSARSGHYGYTF.